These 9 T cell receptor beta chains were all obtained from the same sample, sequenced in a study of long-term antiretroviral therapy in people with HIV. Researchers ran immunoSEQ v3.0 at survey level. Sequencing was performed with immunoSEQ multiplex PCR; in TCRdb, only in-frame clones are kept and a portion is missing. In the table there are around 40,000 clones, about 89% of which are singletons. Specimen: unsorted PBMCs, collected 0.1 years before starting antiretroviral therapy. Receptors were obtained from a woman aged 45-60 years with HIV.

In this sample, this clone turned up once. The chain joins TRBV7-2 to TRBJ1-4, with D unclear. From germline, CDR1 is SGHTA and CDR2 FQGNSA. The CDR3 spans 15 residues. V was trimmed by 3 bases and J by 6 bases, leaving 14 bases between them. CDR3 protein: CASSLQVGRDEKLFF. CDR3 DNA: TGTGCCAGCAGCTTGCAAGTTGGAAGGGATGAAAAACTGTTTTTT.

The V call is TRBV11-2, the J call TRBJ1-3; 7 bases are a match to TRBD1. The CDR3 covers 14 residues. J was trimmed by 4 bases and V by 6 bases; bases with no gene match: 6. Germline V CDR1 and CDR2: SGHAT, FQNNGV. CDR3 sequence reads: CASRLTGTGNTIYF. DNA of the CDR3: TGTGCCAGCAGGTTGACAGGGACGGGAAACACCATATATTTT.

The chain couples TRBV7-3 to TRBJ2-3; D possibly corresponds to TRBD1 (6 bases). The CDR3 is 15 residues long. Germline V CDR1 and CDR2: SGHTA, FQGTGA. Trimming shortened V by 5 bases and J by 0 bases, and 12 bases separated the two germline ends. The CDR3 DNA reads TGTGCCAGCAGCATCCAGGGGTCTAGCACAGATACGCAGTATTTT. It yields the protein CASSIQGSSTDTQYF. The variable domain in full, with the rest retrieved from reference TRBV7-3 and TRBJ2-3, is GAGVSQTPSNKVTEKGKYVELRCDPISGHTALYWYRQSLGQGPEFLIYFQGTGAADDSGLPNDRFFAVRPEGSVSTLKIQRTERGDSAVYLCASSIQGSSTDTQYFGPGTRLTVL.

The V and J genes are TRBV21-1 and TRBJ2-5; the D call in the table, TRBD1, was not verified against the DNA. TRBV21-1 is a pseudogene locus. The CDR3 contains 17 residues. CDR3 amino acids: CASSKSGTHGQGETQYF. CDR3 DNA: TGTGCCAGCAGCAAATCAGGGACTCATGGACAGGGTGAGACCCAGTACTTC.

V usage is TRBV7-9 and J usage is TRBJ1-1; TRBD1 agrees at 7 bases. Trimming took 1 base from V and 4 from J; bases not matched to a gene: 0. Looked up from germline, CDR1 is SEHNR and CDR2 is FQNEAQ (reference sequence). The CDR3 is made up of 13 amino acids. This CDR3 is CASSLGQGTEAFF. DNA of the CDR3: TGTGCCAGCAGCTTAGGACAGGGCACTGAAGCTTTCTTT.

This CDR3 reads CASSPPPGSYEQYF. Here the CDR3 DNA reads TGTGCCAGCTCACCGCCTCCGGGGTCCTACGAGCAGTACTTC. This chain uses TRBV18 with TRBJ2-7, with D perhaps TRBD2 (5 bases). This CDR3 contains 14 residues. CDR1 KGHSH and CDR2 LQKENI come from the germline V gene. V lost 3 bases to trimming and J lost 1 base, with 10 bases between them.

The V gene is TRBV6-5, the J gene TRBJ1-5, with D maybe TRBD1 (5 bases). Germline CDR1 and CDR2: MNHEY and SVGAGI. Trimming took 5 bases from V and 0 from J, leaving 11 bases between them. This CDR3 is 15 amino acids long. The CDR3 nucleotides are TGTGCCAGCAGTCCAGGGATCTCTAGCAATCAGCCCCAGCATTTT. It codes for CASSPGISSNQPQHF.

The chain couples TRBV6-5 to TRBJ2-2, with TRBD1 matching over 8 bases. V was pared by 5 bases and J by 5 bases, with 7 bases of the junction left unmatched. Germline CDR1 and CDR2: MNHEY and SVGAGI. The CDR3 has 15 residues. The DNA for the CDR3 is TGTGCCAGCAGTCGGGACAGGAGAACGACCGGGGAGCTGTTTTTT. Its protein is CASSRDRRTTGELFF.

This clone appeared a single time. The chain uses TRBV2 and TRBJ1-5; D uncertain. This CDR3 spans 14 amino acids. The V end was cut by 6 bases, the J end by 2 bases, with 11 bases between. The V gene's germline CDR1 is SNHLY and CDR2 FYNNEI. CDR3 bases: TGTGCCAGCAGCCCAAATAGAGGCAATCAGCCCCAGCATTTT. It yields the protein CASSPNRGNQPQHF.